The entry that follows covers one TCR beta chain sequence. CDR3 size: 15 residues. Germline V lookup: CDR1 SGHNT, CDR2 YYREEE (reference sequence). V lost 0 bases and J lost 4, with 10 bases in between. This entry belongs to a study of blood T cell repertoires in COVID-19. Overall study: The study drew acute and convalescent COVID-19 samples from the United States, Italy and Spain. In each case, the material was cDNA or gDNA derived from T cells, B-cell-depleted T cells, or PBMCs.

TCRdb's table, derived via immunoSEQ multiplex PCR, lists solely in-frame clones and lacks some. The data contain 65,000 to 95,000 clones, about 90% of them seen just once; the ten biggest clones take up roughly 4.4%. This chain connects TRBV5-4 to TRBJ1-4; D not resolved. Sequencing used peripheral blood. The origin of this receptor is a man between 45 and 60 years old with active COVID-19. CDR3 in DNA: TGTGCCAGCAGCTTGGCTGTTGGGAGTAATGAAAAACTGTTTTTT. Residues: CASSLAVGSNEKLFF.